This T cell receptor beta chain was retrieved from a study of blood T cell repertoires in COVID-19. Study in general: Whether acute or convalescent, the COVID-19 samples came from the United States, Italy and Spain. Nucleic acid was either cDNA or gDNA, and it came from T cells, B-cell-depleted T cells, or PBMCs.

In the study's own analysis: Reference gene primer amplification in the assay estimated nucleated cell counts. Profiled with immunoSEQ multiplex PCR; TCRdb holds only in-frame clones, not every one. The DNA was the basis for D and trimming; V, J and clone size are from that table. The sample lists under 200,000 clones; about 88% were seen once. Unmatched junction bases numbered 13, after V lost 5 bases and J lost 9 bases. From germline, CDR1 is KGHSH and CDR2 LQKENI. CDR3 length equals 15 residues. The origin of this receptor is a man aged 35 to 55 with active or convalescent COVID-19. This sequence joins TRBV18 and TRBJ1-5; 7 nucleotides match TRBD1. Material for sequencing was peripheral blood. The chain's CDR3 is CASSITGDPSAPQHF. In DNA form, the CDR3 reads TGTGCCAGCTCAATTACAGGGGACCCGTCGGCGCCCCAGCATTTT.